Following are 12 T cell receptor beta chains from one sample sequenced in a study of blood T cell repertoires in COVID-19. TCRdb keeps only in-frame clones here, not all; method: immunoSEQ multiplex PCR. This table holds about 260,000 clones, around 80% found once. Sequenced sample: peripheral blood. The source is an elderly woman with acute or convalescent COVID-19.

The rearrangement links TRBV7-9 to TRBJ1-1; no definite D call. V was clipped by 5 bases and J by 3 bases, with 16 bases between them. The CDR3 loop spans 15 amino acids. Germline assignment: CDR1 SEHNR and CDR2 FQNEAQ (reference sequence). The chain's CDR3 is CASSDRGGLDTEAFF. CDR3 DNA: TGTGCCAGCAGCGACCGGGGAGGGCTCGACACTGAAGCTTTCTTT.

The chain carries TRBV6-5 and TRBJ1-5; weak D call: TRBD1 (6 bases). Trimming took 10 bases from V and 6 from J, leaving 22 bases between them. The CDR3 covers 15 residues. CDR1 is MNHEY, CDR2 SVGAGI, per germline. The CDR3 DNA reads TGTGCCACTAGACCGAGAGGGGGACGAGTTCAGCCCCAGCATTTT. Translation: CATRPRGGRVQPQHF.

Only a few counts were recorded for this clone. The V and J genes are TRBV18 and TRBJ2-6; D is unresolved. The CDR3 consists of 14 residues. V dropped 3 bases and J dropped 2 bases, with 5 bases sitting between them. The V gene's germline CDR1 is KGHSH and CDR2 LQKENI. The CDR3 here is CASSPRAGANVLTF. In nucleotides, the CDR3 is TGTGCCAGCTCACCCCGGGCTGGGGCCAACGTCCTGACTTTC.

This rearrangement joins TRBV5-4 to TRBJ1-1, with TRBD1 matching 7 bases. The CDR3 runs to 15 residues. The V gene end was trimmed by 3 bases and the J gene end by 5 bases; junction bases not matched to a gene: 10. The germline V gene encodes CDR1 SGHNT and CDR2 YYREEE (reference sequence). The CDR3 DNA sequence: TGTGCCAGCAGCTCCAATCCGACAGGGCGAACTGAAGCTTTCTTT. This codes for CASSSNPTGRTEAFF.

The chain employs TRBV6-2 or TRBV6-3 and TRBJ2-3; 9 bases are shared with TRBD2. The CDR3 has 16 residues. The germline V gene encodes CDR1 MNHEY and CDR2 SVGEGT. Trimming cost V 2 bases and J 1 base; bases outside gene matches: 4. The CDR3 reads CASSYGGGARTDTQYF. The CDR3 DNA is TGTGCCAGCAGTTACGGCGGGGGGGCCCGCACAGATACGCAGTATTTT.

The rearrangement links TRBV4-3 to TRBJ1-6, with D tentatively TRBD1 (6 bases). This CDR3 has 17 amino acids. The V end was cut by 0 bases, the J end by 4 bases, with 13 bases between. Germline lookup yields CDR1 LGHNA and CDR2 YSLEER. The CDR3, as DNA: TGCGCCAGCAGCCAAGATAGAGGACAGAGTTATAATTCACCCCTCCACTTT. Protein product: CASSQDRGQSYNSPLHF.

The V and J genes are TRBV7-8 and TRBJ1-1; 9 bases are shared with TRBD1. Germline assignment: CDR1 SGHVS and CDR2 FQNEAQ. The J segment lost 5 bases and the V segment lost 3 bases, leaving 4 bases of the junction unmatched. The CDR3 length is 14 residues. The CDR3 sequence is CASSFGTGKTEAFF. CDR3 sequence (DNA): TGTGCCAGCAGCTTTGGGACAGGGAAAACTGAAGCTTTCTTT.

V and J are TRBV28 and TRBJ2-2, with 9 bases aligning to TRBD2. This CDR3 has 15 residues. Germline V gene sequence: CDR1 MDHEN, CDR2 SYDVKM. The junction had 5 bases not matched to a gene; V was cut back by 6 bases and J by 3 bases. The DNA of the CDR3 is TGTGCCAGCAGCGTAGCGGGGGCGGACACCGGGGAGCTGTTTTTT. This sequence encodes CASSVAGADTGELFF. Drawing the rest from reference TRBV28 and TRBJ2-2, the complete variable domain is DVKVTQSSRYLVKRTGEKVFLECVQDMDHENMFWYRQDPGLGLRLIYFSYDVKMKEKGDIPEGYSVSREKKERFSLILESASTNQTSMYLCASSVAGADTGELFFGEGSRLTVL.

J is TRBJ1-1 and V is TRBV5-4; D is perhaps TRBD1 (6 bases). V gave up 4 bases and J gave up 0 bases, with 13 bases separating them. Germline V gives CDR1 SGHNT, CDR2 YYREEE (reference sequence). The CDR3 is 15 residues long. CDR3 sequence: CASSPPGHLNTEAFF. DNA for the CDR3: TGTGCCAGCAGCCCTCCGGGACATCTGAACACTGAAGCTTTCTTT.

V gene TRBV11-2 combines with J gene TRBJ2-1, with D perhaps matching TRBD2 (5 bases). The CDR3 contains 16 residues. The V end was cut by 0 bases, the J end by 4 bases, with 13 bases between. Germline V CDR1 and CDR2: SGHAT, FQNNGV. The CDR3 DNA reads TGTGCCAGCAGCTTAGAAGGTAGCGTTGCGTACAATGAGCAGTTCTTC. It specifies CASSLEGSVAYNEQFF. The full variable domain, its missing parts supplied by reference TRBV11-2 and TRBJ2-1, is EAGVAQSPRYKIIEKRQSVAFWCNPISGHATLYWYQQILGQGPKLLIQFQNNGVVDDSQLPKDRFSAERLKGVDSTLKIQPAKLEDSAVYLCASSLEGSVAYNEQFFGPGTRLTVL.

The CDR3, as DNA: TGTGCCAGCAGTGAAGCGCTTAGGGGTCGAGAAGCTTTCTTT. This gives the protein CASSEALRGREAFF. The chain employs TRBV2 and TRBJ1-1; TRBD1 is a possible D gene (5 bases). The CDR3 length is 14 residues. Germline-derived CDR1 and CDR2 are SNHLY and FYNNEI. The ends were cut back, 0 bases at V and 8 bases at J, with 13 bases in the middle.

This clone has more than one count but fewer than ten. This chain links TRBV10-3 with TRBJ1-1, with TRBD1 matching 7 bases. Germline CDR1 reads ENHRY; CDR2 reads SYGVKD. The V segment lost 3 bases and the J segment 0 bases; nucleotides outside the gene matches: 4. CDR3 length equals 15 residues. CDR3 DNA sequence: TGTGCCATCAGTGACACGGGACAGATGAACACTGAAGCTTTCTTT. Amino acids: CAISDTGQMNTEAFF.